The TCR beta chain described here comes from a study of T cells in Graves' hyperthyroidism and ophthalmopathy. The CDR3 is 14 residues long. Trimming pared 7 bases from V and 3 bases from J, leaving 16 bases between. CDR1 and CDR2 (germline): DFQATT, SNEGSKA (reference sequence). Amplified TCR beta CDR3 regions derived from RNA transcripts. HTBI primers drove first-round RT-PCR of the TCR CDR3. One entry per CDR3 protein results from TCRdb running MiXCR on the multiplex PCR reads. The sample comprises approximately 590,000 distinct CDR3 sequences, around 45% of which are singletons, and 8.2% rests with the top ten.

V and J are TRBV20-1 and TRBJ1-3; D is ambiguous. The specimen sequenced was peripheral blood or thyroid tissue (not recorded which). This sequence was found in a woman under 30 with Graves' hyperthyroidism. The CDR3 protein is CSESTENYGNTIYF. The CDR3 DNA sequence: TGCAGTGAGTCGACGGAGAACTATGGAAACACCATATATTTT.